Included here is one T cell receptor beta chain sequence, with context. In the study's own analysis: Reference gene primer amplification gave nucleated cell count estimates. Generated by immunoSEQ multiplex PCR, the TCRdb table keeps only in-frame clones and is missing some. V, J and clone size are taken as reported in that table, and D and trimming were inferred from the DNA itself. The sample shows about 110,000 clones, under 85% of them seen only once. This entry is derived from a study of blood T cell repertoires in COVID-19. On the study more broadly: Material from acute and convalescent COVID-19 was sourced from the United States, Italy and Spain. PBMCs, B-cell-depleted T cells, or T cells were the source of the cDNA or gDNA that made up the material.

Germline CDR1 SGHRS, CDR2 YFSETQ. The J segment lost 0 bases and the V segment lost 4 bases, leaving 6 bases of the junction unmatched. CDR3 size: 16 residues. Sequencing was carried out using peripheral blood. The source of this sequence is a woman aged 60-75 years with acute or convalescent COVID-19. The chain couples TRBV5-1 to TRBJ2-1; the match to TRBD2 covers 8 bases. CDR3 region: CASSASGLNSYNEQFF. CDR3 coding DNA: TGCGCCAGCAGCGCTAGCGGGTTAAACTCCTACAATGAGCAGTTCTTC.